The sequence of this T cell receptor beta chain was determined in a study of blood T cell repertoires in COVID-19. Overall study context: Acute and convalescent COVID-19 samples came from the United States, Italy and Spain. PBMCs, B-cell-depleted T cells, or T cells were the source of the cDNA or gDNA that made up the material.

Germline assignment: CDR1 LNHDA and CDR2 SQIVND (reference sequence). This CDR3 comprises 16 residues. V was pared by 5 bases and J by 4 bases, with 7 bases of the junction left unmatched. In the original processing: How many nucleated cells were present was estimated from reference gene primer amplification. Assay used: immunoSEQ multiplex PCR; TCRdb lists only in-frame clones, some missing. Clone size and the V and J calls come from that table; the DNA yielded D and trimming. This sample has 85,000 to 100,000 clones, with 80% to 90% found just once. The TCR comes from a man in his sixties with acute or convalescent COVID-19. Sequencing was done on a sample of peripheral blood. This chain connects TRBV19 to TRBJ2-7, with TRBD2 identical over 14 bases. CDR3 sequence reads: CASSEPGTSGSYEQYF. The CDR3 DNA follows: TGTGCCAGTAGTGAGCCGGGGACTAGCGGGAGTTACGAGCAGTACTTC.